Each of the 2 T cell receptor beta chains below was sequenced from the same sample in a study of CD8 T cells in Susac syndrome. Reverse transcription used roughly 0.5 to 1 ug RNA and random hexamers. Each CDR3 protein gets one entry after TCRdb re-called the immunoSEQ multiplex PCR reads with MiXCR. The sample records approximately 150,000 distinct CDR3 sequences, approximately 79% being singletons. Sequencing was done on a sample of CD8+ T cells from PBMCs. The receptors stem from a human donor with multiple sclerosis.

The chain couples TRBV6-1 to TRBJ1-1; 10 bases align to TRBD1. This CDR3 is 14 amino acids long. V was pared by 8 bases and J by 5 bases, with 8 bases of the junction left unmatched. Germline V lookup: CDR1 MNHNS, CDR2 SASEGT. The CDR3 region is CASSRDRGWTEAFF. As DNA, the CDR3 is TGTGCCAGCTCAAGGGACAGGGGTTGGACTGAAGCTTTCTTT.

This chain uses TRBV7-9 with TRBJ2-5; the D is unclear. Trimming stripped 4 bases from V and 6 bases from J, with 15 bases between. Germline loops: CDR1 SEHNR, CDR2 FQNEAQ (reference sequence). This CDR3 spans 14 amino acids. The CDR3 sequence is CASSSKGVIQTQYF. The CDR3 nucleotides are TGTGCCAGCAGCTCTAAGGGCGTCATACAGACCCAGTACTTC.